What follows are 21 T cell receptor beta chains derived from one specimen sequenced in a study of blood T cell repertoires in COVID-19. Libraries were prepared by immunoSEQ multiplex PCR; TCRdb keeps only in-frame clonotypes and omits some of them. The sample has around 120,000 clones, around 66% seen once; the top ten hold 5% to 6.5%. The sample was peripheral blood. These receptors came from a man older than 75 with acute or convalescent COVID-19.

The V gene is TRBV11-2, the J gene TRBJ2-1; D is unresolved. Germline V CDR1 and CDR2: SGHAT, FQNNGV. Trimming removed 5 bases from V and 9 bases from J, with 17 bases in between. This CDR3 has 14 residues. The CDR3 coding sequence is TGTGCCAGCAGCGCTCTAAGTATCCAGGCTGAGCAGTTCTTC. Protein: CASSALSIQAEQFF.

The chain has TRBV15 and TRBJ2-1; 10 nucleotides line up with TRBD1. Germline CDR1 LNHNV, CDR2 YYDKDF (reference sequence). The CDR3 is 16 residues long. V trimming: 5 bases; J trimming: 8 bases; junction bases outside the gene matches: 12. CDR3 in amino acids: CATSGGWDRGRDEQFF. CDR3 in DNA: TGTGCCACCAGCGGCGGGTGGGACAGGGGAAGGGATGAGCAGTTCTTC.

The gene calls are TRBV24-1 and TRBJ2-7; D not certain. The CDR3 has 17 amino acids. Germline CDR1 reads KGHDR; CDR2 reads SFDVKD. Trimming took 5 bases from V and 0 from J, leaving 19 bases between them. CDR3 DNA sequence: TGTGCCACCAGTGGAAAAATCAGGCGACGGTGCTCCTACGAGCAGTACTTC. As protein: CATSGKIRRRCSYEQYF.

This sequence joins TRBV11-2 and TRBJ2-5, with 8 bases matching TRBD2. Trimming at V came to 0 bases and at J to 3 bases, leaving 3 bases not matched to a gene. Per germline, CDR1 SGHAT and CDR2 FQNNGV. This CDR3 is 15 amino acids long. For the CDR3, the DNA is TGTGCCAGCAGCTTAGACGGGAGGGAAAAAGAGACCCAGTACTTC. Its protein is CASSLDGREKETQYF.

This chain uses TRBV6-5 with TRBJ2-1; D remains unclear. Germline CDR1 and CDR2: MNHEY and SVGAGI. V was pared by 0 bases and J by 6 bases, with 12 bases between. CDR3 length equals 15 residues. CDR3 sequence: CASSYSTYGTNEQFF. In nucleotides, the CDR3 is TGTGCCAGCAGTTACTCGACTTACGGAACCAATGAGCAGTTCTTC.

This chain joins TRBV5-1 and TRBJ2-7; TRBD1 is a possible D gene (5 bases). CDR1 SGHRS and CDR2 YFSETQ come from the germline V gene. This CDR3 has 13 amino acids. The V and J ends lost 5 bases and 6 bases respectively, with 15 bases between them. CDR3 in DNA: TGCGCCAGCAGGGACACCCAGGCCTTCGAGCAGTACTTC. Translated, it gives CASRDTQAFEQYF.

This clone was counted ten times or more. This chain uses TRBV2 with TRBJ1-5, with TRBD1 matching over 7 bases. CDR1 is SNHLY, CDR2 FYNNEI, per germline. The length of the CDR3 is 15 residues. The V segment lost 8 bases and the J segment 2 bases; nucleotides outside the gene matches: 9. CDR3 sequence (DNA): TGTGCCAGCTCACCTAGCACAGGGGGCAATCAGCCCCAGCATTTT. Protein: CASSPSTGGNQPQHF.

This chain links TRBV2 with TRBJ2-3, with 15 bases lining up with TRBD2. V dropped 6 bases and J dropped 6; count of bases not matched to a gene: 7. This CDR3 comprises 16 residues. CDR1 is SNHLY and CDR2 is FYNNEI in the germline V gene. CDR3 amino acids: CASRWTSGRALDTQYF. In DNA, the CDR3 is TGTGCCAGCAGATGGACTAGCGGGAGGGCCTTGGATACGCAGTATTTT.

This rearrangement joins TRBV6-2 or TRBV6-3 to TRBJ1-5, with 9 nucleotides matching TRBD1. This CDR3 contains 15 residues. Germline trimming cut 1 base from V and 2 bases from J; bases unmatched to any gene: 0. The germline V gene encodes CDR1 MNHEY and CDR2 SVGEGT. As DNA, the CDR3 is TGTGCCAGCAGTTACTGGACAGGGGGCAATCAGCCCCAGCATTTT. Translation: CASSYWTGGNQPQHF.

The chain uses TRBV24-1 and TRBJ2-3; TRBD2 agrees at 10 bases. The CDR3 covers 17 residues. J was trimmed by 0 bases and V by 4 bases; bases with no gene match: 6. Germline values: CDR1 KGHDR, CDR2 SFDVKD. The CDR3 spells CATSDIHSGRSTDTQYF. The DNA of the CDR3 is TGTGCCACCAGTGACATCCATAGCGGGAGGAGCACAGATACGCAGTATTTT.

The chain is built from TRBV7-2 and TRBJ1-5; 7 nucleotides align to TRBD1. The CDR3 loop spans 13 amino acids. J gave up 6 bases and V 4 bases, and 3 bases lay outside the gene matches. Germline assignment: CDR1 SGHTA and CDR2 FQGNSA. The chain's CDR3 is CASSSTGVQPQHF. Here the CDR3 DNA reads TGTGCCAGCAGCTCAACAGGGGTTCAGCCCCAGCATTTT.

The CDR3 nucleotides read TGTGCCAGCAGCACGCAGGGGCGGCAAGCCTACGAGCAGTACTTC. It is translated as CASSTQGRQAYEQYF. V usage is TRBV7-9 and J usage is TRBJ2-7; tentatively, D is TRBD1 (6 bases). V shed 5 bases and J shed 2 bases, with 16 bases lying between them. The CDR3 is made up of 15 amino acids. Germline V gene sequence: CDR1 SEHNR, CDR2 FQNEAQ (reference sequence).

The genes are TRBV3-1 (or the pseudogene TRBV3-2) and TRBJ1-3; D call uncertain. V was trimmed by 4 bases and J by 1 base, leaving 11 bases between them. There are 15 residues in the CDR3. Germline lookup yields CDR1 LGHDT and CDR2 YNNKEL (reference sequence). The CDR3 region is CASSLLSLSGNTIYF. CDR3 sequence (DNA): TGTGCCAGCAGCCTCTTATCTTTATCTGGAAACACCATATATTTT.

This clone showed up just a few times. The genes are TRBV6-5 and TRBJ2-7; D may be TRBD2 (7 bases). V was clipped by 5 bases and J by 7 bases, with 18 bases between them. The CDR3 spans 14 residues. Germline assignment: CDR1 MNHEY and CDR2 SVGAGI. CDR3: CASSPNGGRMEQYF. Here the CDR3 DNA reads TGTGCCAGCAGTCCCAACGGGGGGCGCATGGAGCAGTACTTC.

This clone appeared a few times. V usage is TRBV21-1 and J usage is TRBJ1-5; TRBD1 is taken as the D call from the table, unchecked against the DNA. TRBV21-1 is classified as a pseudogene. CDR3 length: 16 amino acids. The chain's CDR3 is CASSIRTGAHNQPQHF. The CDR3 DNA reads TGTGCCAGCAGCATTCGGACAGGGGCCCACAATCAGCCCCAGCATTTT.

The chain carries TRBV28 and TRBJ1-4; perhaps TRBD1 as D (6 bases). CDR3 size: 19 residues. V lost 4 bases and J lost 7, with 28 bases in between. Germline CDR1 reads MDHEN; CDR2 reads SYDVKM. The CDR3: CASSYGPRLGQKGGEKLFF. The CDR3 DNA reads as TGTGCCAGCAGTTACGGTCCGAGATTGGGACAAAAGGGCGGTGAAAAACTGTTTTTT.

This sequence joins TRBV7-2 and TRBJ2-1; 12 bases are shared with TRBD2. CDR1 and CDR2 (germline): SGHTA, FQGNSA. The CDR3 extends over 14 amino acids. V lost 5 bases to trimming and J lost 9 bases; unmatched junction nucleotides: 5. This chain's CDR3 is CASSQGLAGLEQFF. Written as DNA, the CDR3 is TGTGCCAGCAGCCAGGGACTAGCGGGTCTTGAGCAGTTCTTC.

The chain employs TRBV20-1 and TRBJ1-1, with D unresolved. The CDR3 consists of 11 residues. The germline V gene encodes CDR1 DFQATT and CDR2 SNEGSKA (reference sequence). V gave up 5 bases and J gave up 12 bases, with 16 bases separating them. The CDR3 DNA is TGCAGTGCTTTATCTACTGAGCGGTCTTTCTTT. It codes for CSALSTERSFF.

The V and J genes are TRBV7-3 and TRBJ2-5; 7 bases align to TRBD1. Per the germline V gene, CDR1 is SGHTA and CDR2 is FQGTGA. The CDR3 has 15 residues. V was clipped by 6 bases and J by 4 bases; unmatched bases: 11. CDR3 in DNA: TGTGCCAGCAGTTTGACAGGGTCTTTGCGAGAGACCCAGTACTTC. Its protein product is CASSLTGSLRETQYF.

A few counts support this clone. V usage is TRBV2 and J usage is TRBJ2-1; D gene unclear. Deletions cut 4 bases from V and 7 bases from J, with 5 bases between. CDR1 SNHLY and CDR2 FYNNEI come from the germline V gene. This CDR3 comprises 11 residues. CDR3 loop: CASSGLNEQFF. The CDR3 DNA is TGTGCCAGCAGTGGTCTGAATGAGCAGTTCTTC.

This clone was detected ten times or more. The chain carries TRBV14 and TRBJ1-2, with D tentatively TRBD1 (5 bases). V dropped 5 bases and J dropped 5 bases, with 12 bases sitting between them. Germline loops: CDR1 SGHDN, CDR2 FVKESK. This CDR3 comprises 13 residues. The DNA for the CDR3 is TGTGCCAGCAGCAGGGGCGGCGGATATGGCTACACCTTC. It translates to CASSRGGGYGYTF.